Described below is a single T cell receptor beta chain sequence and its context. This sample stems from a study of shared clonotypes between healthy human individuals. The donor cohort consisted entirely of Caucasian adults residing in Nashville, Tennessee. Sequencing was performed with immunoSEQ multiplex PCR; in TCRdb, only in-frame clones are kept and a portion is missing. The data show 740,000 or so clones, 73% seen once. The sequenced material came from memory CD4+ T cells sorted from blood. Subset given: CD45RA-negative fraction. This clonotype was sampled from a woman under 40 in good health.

In DNA, the CDR3 is TGTGCCAGCAGCGCAGCGCCCACTCGGGGAAACACCATATATTTT. Its protein product is CASSAAPTRGNTIYF. This chain links TRBV25-1 with TRBJ1-3; no firm D call. V dropped 6 bases and J dropped 4 bases, with 16 bases sitting between them. The CDR3 has 15 amino acids. Germline CDR1 MGHDK, CDR2 SYGVNS.